What follows are 21 T cell receptor beta chains derived from one specimen sequenced in a study of T-cell reconstitution after alpha-beta-depleted transplantation in children. Preparation of the TCRbeta library was carried out with unique molecular identifiers. A single record per CDR3 protein comes from TCRdb applying MiXCR to the PCR reads. The table records approximately 520,000 distinct CDR3 sequences, 30% to 35% of them present only once. Sequenced material: PBMCs from the stem cell graft donor, taken from the stem cell graft. The receptors shown here come from a human donor who donated a stem cell graft to a child with aplastic anemia.

V gene TRBV7-2 combines with J gene TRBJ2-7; 7 bases are shared with TRBD1. CDR3 length: 16 amino acids. CDR1 is SGHTA and CDR2 is FQGNSA in the germline V gene. V shed 5 bases and J 3 bases; nucleotides not matched to a gene: 13. The CDR3 coding sequence is TGTGCCAGCAGCCCTGAAAGACAGGGCATCTACTACGAGCAGTACTTC. As protein: CASSPERQGIYYEQYF.

This clonotype turned up a few times. V and J are TRBV6-2 or TRBV6-3 and TRBJ2-1; TRBD2 matches 7 bases. This CDR3 is built from 15 residues. Trimming at V came to 8 bases and at J to 2 bases, leaving 9 bases not matched to a gene. Germline values: CDR1 MNHEY, CDR2 SVGEGT. DNA for the CDR3: TGTGCCAGCCGAGGACCTAGCGGCACCTACAATGAGCAGTTCTTC. Translating gives CASRGPSGTYNEQFF.

This clonotype was recorded a few times. The rearrangement links TRBV12-3 or TRBV12-4 to TRBJ2-5; the D gene is possibly TRBD1 (5 bases). The CDR3 length is 13 residues. V lost 10 bases, J lost 0 bases, and 12 bases lay in between. The CDR3 sequence is CAILTVYQETQYF. In DNA, the CDR3 is TGTGCCATCCTGACAGTGTACCAAGAGACCCAGTACTTC.

This chain links TRBV20-1 with TRBJ1-6; D remains unclear. The V and J ends lost 3 bases and 0 bases respectively, with 6 bases between them. Germline V CDR1 and CDR2: DFQATT, SNEGSKA (reference sequence). The CDR3 totals 14 residues. The CDR3 protein is CSARGSSYNSPLHF. Written as DNA, the CDR3 is TGCAGTGCTAGGGGTAGCTCCTATAATTCACCCCTCCACTTT.

This clonotype appeared a few times. This rearrangement joins TRBV12-3 or TRBV12-4 to TRBJ2-3; a weak D match, TRBD2 (5 bases). V dropped 4 bases and J dropped 4 bases, with 15 bases sitting between them. The CDR3 sequence is 15 residues long. CDR3 in amino acids: CASSWRTSSSDTQYF. The CDR3 DNA follows: TGTGCCAGCAGTTGGCGGACTTCCTCGTCAGATACGCAGTATTTT.

Only a few counts were recorded for this clonotype. This chain connects TRBV12-3 or TRBV12-4 to TRBJ2-5, with D hard to call. CDR3 length: 14 residues. Trimming stripped 2 bases from V and 0 bases from J, with 7 bases between. The CDR3 loop is CASSLSPNQETQYF. In DNA form, the CDR3 reads TGTGCCAGCAGTTTATCACCCAACCAAGAGACCCAGTACTTC.

J is TRBJ2-7 and V is TRBV5-1; 9 bases agree with TRBD1. The CDR3 is 16 amino acids. Unmatched junction bases numbered 11, after V lost 4 bases and J lost 3 bases. Germline-derived CDR1 and CDR2 are SGHRS and YFSETQ. The CDR3 nucleotides read TGCGCCAGCAGCCTAGTACTCCGGGACAGGGTCTACGAGCAGTACTTC. The encoded protein is CASSLVLRDRVYEQYF.

This clonotype was seen only a few times. Germline is not matched at one junction end, which may reflect a read error. This rearrangement joins TRBV18 to TRBJ1-1, with no clear D. The CDR3 length is 12 residues. The germline V gene encodes CDR1 KGHSH and CDR2 LQKENI. The CDR3 nucleotides read TGTGCCAGCTCACCACCGGTACGCCCGGTTGACTTT. Its translation is CASSPPVRPVDF.

This clonotype was seen just once. This rearrangement joins TRBV18 to TRBJ2-1; 7 bases map to TRBD1. With 0 bases clipped from V and 4 bases from J, the junction kept 9 bases outside the gene matches. Germline V CDR1 and CDR2: KGHSH, LQKENI. The CDR3 consists of 17 residues. In DNA, the CDR3 is TGTGCCAGCTCACCACCGAAAGGGACAGAGCCTTACAATGAGCAGTTCTTC. It codes for CASSPPKGTEPYNEQFF.

The chain joins TRBV7-2 to TRBJ2-7; the D gene is possibly TRBD2 (8 bases). The germline V gene has CDR1 SGHTA and CDR2 FQGNSA. CDR3 size: 15 residues. V shed 5 bases and J shed 7 bases, with 21 bases lying between them. The CDR3 DNA sequence: TGTGCCAGCAGCCCCAGAGCGGGGGACAGTAGGGAGCAGTACTTC. Protein product: CASSPRAGDSREQYF.

The gene calls are TRBV20-1 and TRBJ2-1; perhaps TRBD1 as D (6 bases). CDR1 DFQATT and CDR2 SNEGSKA come from the germline V gene (reference sequence). This CDR3 is 14 amino acids long. The germline V and J ends were trimmed by 6 bases and 6 bases, with 18 bases remaining between them. The CDR3 DNA is TGCAGTGCCCGGAGAGGGGGAGCCGGCAATGAGCAGTTCTTC. Protein product: CSARRGGAGNEQFF.

The rearrangement links TRBV5-1 to TRBJ2-3; D is perhaps TRBD1 (5 bases). Germline lookup yields CDR1 SGHRS and CDR2 YFSETQ. The CDR3 spans 17 residues. The V end lost 0 bases, the J end lost 4 bases, and 18 bases lay between the germline ends. CDR3 nucleotides: TGCGCCAGCAGCTTGGAAGTGGACACGAGGATCCCAGATACGCAGTATTTT. Translation: CASSLEVDTRIPDTQYF.

This chain uses TRBV19 with TRBJ2-1; D perhaps matches TRBD1 (7 bases). The V and J ends lost 1 base and 6 bases respectively, with 13 bases between them. The CDR3 sequence is 15 residues long. Germline V CDR1 and CDR2: LNHDA, SQIVND (reference sequence). CDR3 protein: CASSIGQGGPNEQFF. CDR3 nucleotides: TGTGCCAGTAGTATAGGGCAGGGGGGCCCCAATGAGCAGTTCTTC.

This clonotype occurred a few times. This rearrangement joins TRBV20-1 to TRBJ2-1; D is uncertain. The V end was cut by 2 bases, the J end by 8 bases, with 10 bases between. The CDR3 has 12 residues. Germline V gene data show CDR1 as DFQATT and CDR2 as SNEGSKA (reference sequence). For the CDR3, the DNA is TGCAGTGCTAGACCCTACGGCCATGAGCAGTTCTTC. It encodes CSARPYGHEQFF.

This clonotype was counted a few times. The chain carries TRBV29-1 and TRBJ2-7; 15 bases are a match to TRBD2. This CDR3 comprises 15 residues. Germline V gives CDR1 SQVTM, CDR2 ANQGSEA. Trimming took 6 bases from V and 6 from J; bases not matched to a gene: 9. This chain's CDR3 is CSVWTSGRGGGEQYF. The CDR3 bases are TGCAGCGTGTGGACTAGCGGGAGGGGAGGCGGCGAGCAGTACTTC.

This clonotype was observed a handful of times. The chain uses TRBV5-1 and TRBJ1-1; no firm D call. This CDR3 has 15 amino acids. The V and J ends lost 4 bases and 1 base respectively, with 14 bases between them. Germline loops: CDR1 SGHRS, CDR2 YFSETQ. DNA for the CDR3: TGCGCCAGCAGCCCGGCAGCAGGAGCGAACACTGAAGCTTTCTTT. Protein product: CASSPAAGANTEAFF.

A single count supports this clonotype. The chain has TRBV29-1 and TRBJ1-1, with TRBD1 matching over 11 bases. The CDR3 covers 16 residues. CDR1 is SQVTM, CDR2 ANQGSEA, per germline. Trimming removed 7 bases from V and 4 bases from J; junction bases left unmatched: 14. The CDR3 spells CSAERRDRGWLTEAFF. The CDR3 DNA reads TGCAGCGCCGAGCGTCGGGACAGGGGGTGGCTCACTGAAGCTTTCTTT. The full variable domain, in which reference TRBV29-1 and TRBJ1-1 provide the parts outside the CDR3, is SAVISQKPSRDICQRGTSLTIQCQVDSQVTMMFWYRQQPGQSLTLIATANQGSEATYESGFVIDKFPISRPNLTFSTLTVSNMSPEDSSIYLCSAERRDRGWLTEAFFGQGTRLTVV.

This clonotype was seen only once. V gene TRBV19 combines with J gene TRBJ2-7; either TRBD1 or TRBD2 may supply D (5 bases each). V was shortened by 5 bases and J by 0 bases, with 20 bases between the two germline ends. This CDR3 has 17 amino acids. CDR1 is LNHDA, CDR2 SQIVND, per germline (reference sequence). The CDR3 DNA reads TGTGCCAGTAGTGACCACAGGACTGGGACGGTCTCCTACGAGCAGTACTTC. This sequence encodes CASSDHRTGTVSYEQYF.

The CDR3 DNA reads TGTGCCAGCAGCGTAGCGGGTGTGGCAGCGCTACAGGGAGCTTTCTTT. Amino acid sequence: CASSVAGVAALQGAFF. The rearrangement joins TRBV9 to TRBJ1-1, with D perhaps TRBD1 (6 bases). The ends were cut back, 0 bases at V and 10 bases at J, with 22 bases in the middle. The V gene's germline CDR1 is SGDLS and CDR2 YYNGEE. The CDR3 totals 16 residues.

This clonotype was seen more than once but under ten times. The gene calls are TRBV5-1 and TRBJ2-1, with 10 bases lining up with TRBD2. Germline V lookup: CDR1 SGHRS, CDR2 YFSETQ. V shed 0 bases, J shed 8 bases, and the junction held 8 bases outside the gene matches. The CDR3 loop spans 16 amino acids. Here the CDR3 reads CASSLESSGSLDEQFF. The CDR3 bases are TGCGCCAGCAGCTTGGAGTCTAGCGGGAGTTTGGATGAGCAGTTCTTC.

The V gene is TRBV10-3, the J gene TRBJ2-7, with a tentative D call TRBD1 (6 bases). The germline V gene has CDR1 ENHRY and CDR2 SYGVKD. The CDR3 runs to 13 residues. Trimming pared 10 bases from V and 0 bases from J, leaving 13 bases between. In DNA, the CDR3 is TGTGCCAGCCTAGACAGGACCTCCTACGAGCAGTACTTC. This codes for CASLDRTSYEQYF.